This T cell receptor beta chain is from a study of lymphopenia after photon versus proton radiotherapy (dated by TCRdb to the late 2010s). Regarding the complete study: The study compared the immunological effects of photon versus proton radiation therapy in patients with gastrointestinal tumors who developed high-grade lymphopenia. The study aimed to characterize how the two radiation modalities differ in their impact on the immune system. The cohort included approximately 22 patients with gastrointestinal tumors who developed lymphopenia after receiving either photon or proton therapy. The full study reports these points: Across the cohort, a larger post-nadir drop in TCR diversity was inversely correlated with overall survival time among patients who died. Once the lymphocyte count had reached its nadir, the repertoires of photon-treated patients showed oligoclonal expansion, particularly of CD8+ Temra cells, and this expansion drove the decline in diversity. The survival association was examined only in patients who died, and the authors described better survival with proton therapy as a possibility, not as a demonstrated result. Relative stability during treatment was observed in proton-treated patients, whereas loss of naive T cells and TCR diversity and gain of effector/memory populations were observed in photon-treated patients.

Libraries were built with the immunoSEQ multiplex PCR assay. Deep sequencing of rearranged TCR beta loci, alongside multiparametric flow cytometry, was used to profile T cell repertoires. The clones in this table, taken by TCRdb from immuneACCESS, are in-frame only. Not every clone is retained; where verified, under half of the shortfall comes from an unresolved V gene, and the cause of the rest is unknown. This sample has fewer than 15,000 clones in its table, and roughly nine tenths of those were observed once. 3.5% of the sample is held by the ten biggest clonotypes. Worth noting for this clone: Its cognate antigen has yet to be identified. One end of the junction fails to match germline, which may point to a read error.

From the cysteine up to the phenylalanine, the CDR3 has a length of 13 residues. The DNA shown is the 39-base CDR3, in frame from base 1. The germline V gene (reference sequence) sets CDR1 to SSHAT and CDR2 to FNYEAQ. The sample consisted of peripheral blood, taken from a patient treated with photon-based radiotherapy. The chain uses TRBV7-7 and TRBJ1-1, with the D gene too uncertain to name. This TCR was recovered from a man between 60 and 70 years old with pancreatic cancer. This receptor carries the CDR3 CASSSQTGTEAFF. The DNA sequence is as follows: TGTGCTAGCAGCTCTCAGACGGGCACTGAAGCTTTCTTT.